These 16 T cell receptor beta chains originate from one sample sequenced in a study of CD8 T cells in ankylosing spondylitis. TCRdb re-called the 5' RACE reads with MiXCR, one entry per CDR3 protein. This sample has 200,000 to 250,000 distinct CDR3 sequences, with around 8% found just once. Sequenced sample: blood, either unsorted or a sorted T cell fraction (not recorded which). The receptors derive from a female donor with ankylosing spondylitis or in good health (not recorded which).

This clonotype was counted a few times. The chain carries TRBV20-1 and TRBJ2-7, with 9 bases aligning to TRBD1. Germline assignment: CDR1 DFQATT and CDR2 SNEGSKA (reference sequence). The ends lost 6 bases at V and 1 base at J; junction bases unmatched: 4. The CDR3 sequence is 13 residues long. CDR3 sequence: CSAGTGLSYEQYF. CDR3 coding DNA: TGCAGTGCCGGGACAGGGCTATCCTACGAGCAGTACTTC.

The CDR3 DNA is TGTGCCAGCAGCCCCGCGGGGGCGGGAGTCACATATGAGCAGTTCTTC. Amino acids: CASSPAGAGVTYEQFF. The chain recombines TRBV11-2 with TRBJ2-1, with D possibly matching TRBD2 (7 bases). CDR1 is SGHAT, CDR2 FQNNGV, per germline. V lost 5 bases to trimming and J lost 8 bases, with 22 bases between them. The CDR3 is made up of 16 amino acids.

The chain combines TRBV5-5 with TRBJ2-7; 10 bases agree with TRBD1. Germline CDR1 and CDR2: SGHKS and YYEKEE (reference sequence). The ends lost 6 bases at V and 5 bases at J; junction bases unmatched: 8. This CDR3 region has 14 residues. The CDR3 bases are TGTGCCAGCACTAACGGACAGGGGGTAAACGAGCAGTACTTC. Its protein is CASTNGQGVNEQYF.

Note on this clonotype: A much bigger clone sits one base away, suggesting this may be a read error. The chain is built from TRBV4-2 and TRBJ2-2; D is perhaps TRBD2 (5 bases). Germline V CDR1 and CDR2: LGHNA, YNFKEQ. CDR3 length: 13 amino acids. CDR3 amino acids: CASSQDPTGEPFF. The CDR3 DNA reads as TGTGCCAGCAGCCAAGATCCCACCGGGGAGCCGTTTTTT.

This clonotype was seen many times. This chain links TRBV4-3 with TRBJ2-7; 11 bases map to TRBD2. The germline CDR1 and CDR2 sequences are LGHNA and YSLEER. J lost 1 base, V lost 0 bases, and 8 bases had no gene match. CDR3 length: 18 amino acids. CDR3 nucleotide sequence: TGCGCCAGCAGCCAAGATCGCCTCACTAGCGGGAGTTCCTACGAGCAGTACTTC. This encodes CASSQDRLTSGSSYEQYF.

This clonotype was seen ten or more times. The chain carries TRBV6-1 and TRBJ2-1, with 9 bases identical to TRBD1. Germline V CDR1 and CDR2: MNHNS, SASEGT. Trimming cost V 6 bases and J 6 bases; bases outside gene matches: 15. The CDR3 is made up of 17 amino acids. The CDR3 nucleotides are TGTGCCAGCAGCCGCCAAACCGGGACAGGGAGTATCAATGAGCAGTTCTTC. It is translated as CASSRQTGTGSINEQFF.

There are many counts of this clonotype. V usage is TRBV12-3 or TRBV12-4 and J usage is TRBJ1-5; weak D call: TRBD1 (6 bases). The CDR3 is made up of 14 amino acids. V was shortened by 6 bases and J by 4 bases, with 13 bases between the two germline ends. The CDR3 DNA is TGTGCCAGCAGCCTCGACAGGCGGAATCAGCCCCAGCATTTT. It is translated as CASSLDRRNQPQHF.

The chain combines TRBV12-3 or TRBV12-4 with TRBJ2-1; TRBD2 matches at 11 bases. Germline trimming cut 7 bases from V and 4 bases from J; bases unmatched to any gene: 3. This CDR3 has 14 amino acids. In DNA form, the CDR3 reads TGTGCCAGCACCTGGACTAGCGGGTACAATGAGCAGTTCTTC. It translates to CASTWTSGYNEQFF.

This clonotype was recorded at least ten times. CDR3: CASSSRGQGNTIYF. The CDR3, as DNA: TGTGCCAGCAGTTCCAGGGGGCAGGGAAACACCATATATTTT. The V and J genes are TRBV12-3 or TRBV12-4 and TRBJ1-3, with 8 nucleotides matching TRBD1. This CDR3 is 14 amino acids long. Unmatched junction bases numbered 3, after V lost 4 bases and J lost 4 bases.

In this sample, this clonotype turned up many times. The chain carries TRBV10-3 and TRBJ2-5, with 9 bases fitting TRBD2. This CDR3 has 16 amino acids. Germline-derived CDR1 and CDR2 are ENHRY and SYGVKD. The V gene end was trimmed by 2 bases and the J gene end by 5 bases; junction bases not matched to a gene: 9. CDR3 in DNA: TGTGCCATCAGTGAGGTGGGCGGGGGGGTGACGGAGACCCAGTACTTC. Translated, it gives CAISEVGGGVTETQYF.

Only a few counts were recorded for this clonotype. This chain connects TRBV4-3 to TRBJ1-2; D possibly corresponds to TRBD1 (6 bases). The germline V and J ends were trimmed by 4 bases and 3 bases, with 15 bases remaining between them. The CDR3 consists of 15 residues. Germline V CDR1 and CDR2: LGHNA, YSLEER. CDR3 bases: TGCGCCAGCAGCCCGATACAGGGAGAGTACTATGGCTACACCTTC. Translation: CASSPIQGEYYGYTF.

This clonotype came up many times. This sequence joins TRBV20-1 and TRBJ2-7, with D unclear. The CDR3 is 12 residues long. V dropped 5 bases and J dropped 7 bases, with 15 bases sitting between them. Germline assignment: CDR1 DFQATT and CDR2 SNEGSKA (reference sequence). The CDR3 coding sequence is TGCAGTGCTCCCTCCCGCGCCTCAGAGCAGTACTTC. Its translation is CSAPSRASEQYF.

This clonotype was detected many times. The J gene is TRBJ2-5, the V gene TRBV20-1, with 9 bases fitting TRBD1. After removal of 8 bases from V and 2 bases from J, the junction contained 6 bases not matched to a gene. Germline CDR1 reads DFQATT; CDR2 reads SNEGSKA (reference sequence). The CDR3 is 13 amino acids. CDR3 DNA sequence: TGCAGTTCGCCGGGACAGGGTCAAGAGACCCAGTACTTC. The encoded protein is CSSPGQGQETQYF.

This clonotype was counted only a few times. The rearrangement links TRBV7-9 to TRBJ1-5; D remains unclear. The length of the CDR3 is 16 residues. V was cut by 5 bases and J by 2 bases, with 16 bases left in between. Germline V gene lookup returns CDR1 SEHNR and CDR2 FQNEAQ (reference sequence). CDR3 in amino acids: CASSLSGISGNQPQHF. CDR3 coding DNA: TGTGCCAGCAGCCTCTCGGGTATCAGTGGCAATCAGCCCCAGCATTTT.

This clonotype was observed a few times. V usage is TRBV29-1 and J usage is TRBJ2-7; D is uncertain. This CDR3 region has 14 residues. V shed 0 bases and J shed 5 bases, with 14 bases lying between them. CDR1 and CDR2 (germline): SQVTM, ANQGSEA. The CDR3 DNA follows: TGCAGCGTTGAAGATCAAAAGGGTTCGAACGAGCAGTACTTC. It is translated as CSVEDQKGSNEQYF.

This clonotype was observed many times. The chain uses TRBV27 and TRBJ1-2; D is uncertain. This CDR3 is built from 13 residues. The germline V gene has CDR1 MNHEY and CDR2 SMNVEV (reference sequence). The V end was cut by 3 bases, the J end by 4 bases, with 9 bases between. CDR3: CASSLSLGYGYTF. The DNA for the CDR3 is TGTGCCAGCAGTTTGAGCCTCGGCTATGGCTACACCTTC.